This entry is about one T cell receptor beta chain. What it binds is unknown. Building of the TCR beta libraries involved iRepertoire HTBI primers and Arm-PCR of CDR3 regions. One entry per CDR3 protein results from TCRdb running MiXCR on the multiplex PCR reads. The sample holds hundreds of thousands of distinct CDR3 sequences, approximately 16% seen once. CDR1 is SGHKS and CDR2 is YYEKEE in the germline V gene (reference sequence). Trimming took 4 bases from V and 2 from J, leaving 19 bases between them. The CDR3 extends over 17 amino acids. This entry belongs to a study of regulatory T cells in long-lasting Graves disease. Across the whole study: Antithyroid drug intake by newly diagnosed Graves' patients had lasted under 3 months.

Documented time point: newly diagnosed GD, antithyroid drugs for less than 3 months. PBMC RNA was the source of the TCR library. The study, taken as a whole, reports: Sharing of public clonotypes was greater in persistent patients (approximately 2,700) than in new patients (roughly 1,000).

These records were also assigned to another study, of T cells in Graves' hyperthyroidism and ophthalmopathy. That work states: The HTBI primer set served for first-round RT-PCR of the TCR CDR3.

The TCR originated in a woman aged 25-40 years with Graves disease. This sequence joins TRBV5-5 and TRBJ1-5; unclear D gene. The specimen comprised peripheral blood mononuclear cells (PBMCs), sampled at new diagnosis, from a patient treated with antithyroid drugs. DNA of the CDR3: TGTGCCAGCAGCGGCCGCCCAGTGCGGGTGGGCAATCAGCCCCAGCATTTT. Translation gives CASSGRPVRVGNQPQHF.